This T cell receptor (beta chain) was sequenced for a study of T cells in women clearing cervical HPV infection (dated by TCRdb to about 2018). In terms of the full investigation: The cases were some 25 women with histologically confirmed HPV16-related CIN3 or worse, and 2 of these cases were invasive cancers. Because only a few women had HLA typing data, the possibility that HLA type acted as a confounder could not be ruled out. Cases and controls were matched on year of sample collection and on age within five years. Five blinded duplicates per group were added as quality controls, giving 60 or so samples: 50 or so participants and 10 replicates. Cases had a median age of almost 35 years compared with just over 37 for controls, and baseline characteristics showed no significant differences between the groups. This exploratory proof-of-principle case-control study, nested within the Guanacaste HPV Natural History Study in Costa Rica, compared TCR repertoires among women with different cervical HPV16 outcomes. The controls were about 26 women whose single incident HPV16 infection cleared within 12 months with no development of precancer or cancer. Case blood was taken at the visit when the lesion was first identified, whereas control blood was taken when infection was no longer detected. In the parent cohort, some 10,000 women aged 18 or older were enrolled in Guanacaste, Costa Rica, during about 1993 to 1994 and were followed for six to seven years. For cases, a median interval of 149 days, with an interquartile range of roughly 85 to 220 days, was observed between lesion detection and blood sampling.

Results and caveats for the whole study, not just this receptor: T-cell numbers per sample were unknown, so richness differences could reflect varying T-cell content rather than repertoire biology. Cases had lower TRBV6-7 relative abundance than controls (approximately 0.11% versus 0.16%; Bonferroni P = 0.0008). Cases were distinguished from controls with an estimated AUC of about 0.8 by random forest classifiers combining richness and V gene abundances. Significantly higher TCR repertoire richness was observed in CIN3+ cases than in controls across sequencing depths, whereas no difference in evenness was found. Because of the cross-sectional design, the study could not determine whether the associations came before infection or resulted from infection, and neither effector/memory subsets nor HPV-specific T cells were isolated.

V trim: 1 base; J trim: 2 bases; unmatched bases: 8. The germline V gene (reference sequence) sets CDR1 to DFQATT and CDR2 to SNEGSKA. The CDR3, cysteine through phenylalanine, is 15 amino acids long. Only the CDR3 bases that were read are kept: 36 of them, in frame from base 1. Every participant had a single incident cervical HPV16 infection, and prevalent HPV16 infections were excluded. Cervical HPV DNA was detected with MY09/MY11 PCR, and genotyping was done with dot-blot hybridization. Under 17 mL of heparinized blood was centrifuged, after which the buffy coat was aliquoted, frozen at -30 degrees C, and then stored at -80 degrees C. QIAGEN kits were used to extract genomic DNA from the buffy coat specimens. With regard to this clone: Its target antigen remains unknown. With the read ending 3 residues before the CDR3 end, the germline J gene is used to fill in that end.

TCR beta CDR3 regions were amplified by multiplex PCR using the immunoSEQ assay from an average of about 1,200 ng genomic DNA per sample. The assay corrected primer bias using a complete synthetic TCR repertoire to establish an amplification baseline. The amplicons were sequenced on the Illumina platform. The original methods were these. Error correction of the sequences involved clustering with frequency ratios plus a modified nearest-neighbor algorithm, after which the sequences were analyzed in the immunoSEQ Analyzer using IMGT gene definitions. At each rarefaction depth, TCR richness and evenness were averaged across 20 rarefaction repeats, and any sample with fewer sequences than the depth was left out. Relative abundances of V, D and J genes were compared between groups using Wilcoxon rank sum tests, with FDR correction applied. An intraclass correlation of 95% to 97% for TCR richness and an average of roughly 76% across 66 gene segments were obtained from the blinded duplicates. In TCRdb, the immuneACCESS table is reduced to in-frame sequences with V and J assigned. These tables do not hold every clone; where another copy was compared, an unresolved V gene accounts for under half, and the others remain unexplained. D and trimming come from the DNA, and the V and J calls and clone size come from that table. The record for this sample contains around 35,000 clones. About 1.5% of the sample goes to the ten largest clones.

The specimen sequenced was blood buffy coat. This clonotype was sampled from a woman between 18 and 70 years old with a cervical HPV16 infection that either progressed to CIN3+ or cleared (not recorded which). The chain joins TRBV20-1 to TRBJ2-7; TRBD1 aligns with 7 central bases. The CDR3 bases that were read are TGCAGTGCTAGAGGGCCGGGACAGAAAACCTACGAG. Translated, it reads CSARGPGQKTYE. The CDR3 in its entirety is CSARGPGQKTYEQYF.